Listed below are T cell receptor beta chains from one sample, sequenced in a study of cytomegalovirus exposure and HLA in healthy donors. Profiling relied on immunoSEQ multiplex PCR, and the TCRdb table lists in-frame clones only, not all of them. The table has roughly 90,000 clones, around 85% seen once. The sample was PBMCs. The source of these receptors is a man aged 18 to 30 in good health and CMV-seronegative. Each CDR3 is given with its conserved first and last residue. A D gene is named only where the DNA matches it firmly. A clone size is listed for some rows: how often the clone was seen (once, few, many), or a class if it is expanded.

CDR3: CASSYSPLGGSYGYTF
DNA: TGTGCCAGCAGTTACTCTCCCTTAGGAGGGAGCTATGGCTACACCTTC
size: -
length: 16
D: -
J: TRBJ1-2
V: TRBV6-5

CDR3: CAGGGGQGTQPQHF
DNA: TGTGCCGGGGGGGGCGGGCAGGGAACTCAGCCCCAGCATTTT
size: -
length: 14
D: -
J: TRBJ1-5
V: TRBV19

CDR3: CASSISREQFF
DNA: TGTGCCAGTAGTATTTCGAGGGAGCAGTTCTTC
size: -
length: 11
D: -
J: TRBJ2-1
V: TRBV19

CDR3: CAWGSGLAYEQYF
DNA: TGTGCCTGGGGCTCGGGACTAGCCTACGAGCAGTACTTC
size: few
length: 13
D: TRBD2
J: TRBJ2-7
V: TRBV30

CDR3: CASSYRAPYEQYF
DNA: TGTGCCAGCAGTTACAGGGCACCCTACGAGCAGTACTTC
size: once
length: 13
D: -
J: TRBJ2-7
V: TRBV27

CDR3: CASRNRGLAYEQYF
DNA: TGTGCCAGCAGGAACAGGGGACTAGCCTACGAGCAGTACTTC
size: -
length: 14
D: -
J: TRBJ2-7
V: TRBV6-1

CDR3: CASSLALAGYYEQYF
DNA: TGTGCCAGCAGCTTAGCGCTAGCGGGGTACTACGAGCAGTACTTC
size: -
length: 15
D: TRBD2
J: TRBJ2-7
V: TRBV7-2

CDR3: CAWSPQDRGRGYTF
DNA: TGTGCCTGGAGCCCCCAGGACAGGGGTCGTGGCTACACCTTC
size: -
length: 14
D: TRBD1
J: TRBJ1-2
V: TRBV30

CDR3: CASSLNSGETQYF
DNA: TGTGCCAGCAGCCTAAACTCGGGAGAGACCCAGTACTTC
size: -
length: 13
D: -
J: TRBJ2-5
V: TRBV7-6

CDR3: CASSSSDRVGEAFF
DNA: TGTGCCAGCAGTTCTTCAGACAGGGTTGGTGAAGCTTTCTTT
size: -
length: 14
D: TRBD1
J: TRBJ1-1
V: TRBV9

CDR3: CASSLDWQGARETQYF
DNA: TGTGCCAGCAGTTTAGATTGGCAGGGGGCTCGAGAGACCCAGTACTTC
size: -
length: 16
D: TRBD1
J: TRBJ2-5
V: TRBV27

CDR3: CASSQESRGDIAHGEKLFF
DNA: TGCGCCAGCAGCCAAGAGTCTCGGGGGGATATAGCGCACGGTGAAAAACTGTTTTTT
size: -
length: 19
D: -
J: TRBJ1-4
V: TRBV4-3

CDR3: CASSLGLAGDTGELFF
DNA: TGTGCCAGCAGCTTGGGCCTCGCGGGGGACACCGGGGAGCTGTTTTTT
size: -
length: 16
D: TRBD2
J: TRBJ2-2
V: TRBV5-4

CDR3: CASSLAGVMGNEQFF
DNA: TGTGCCAGCAGCTTAGCGGGAGTAATGGGGAATGAGCAGTTCTTC
size: -
length: 15
D: TRBD2
J: TRBJ2-1
V: TRBV5-4

CDR3: CASSESRREGTDTQYF
DNA: TGCGCCAGCAGTGAGTCGCGACGGGAGGGCACAGATACGCAGTATTTT
size: -
length: 16
D: TRBD2
J: TRBJ2-3
V: TRBV10-2

CDR3: CASSLTTVGGEQYF
DNA: TGTGCCAGCAGCTTAACGACAGTTGGTGGCGAGCAGTACTTC
size: -
length: 14
D: -
J: TRBJ2-7
V: TRBV7-3

CDR3: CASSQGSGWSGYTF
DNA: TGCGCCAGCAGCCAAGGGTCGGGTTGGAGTGGCTACACCTTC
size: -
length: 14
D: -
J: TRBJ1-2
V: TRBV4-1

CDR3: CASRTSGRAMGETQYF
DNA: TGTGCCAGCAGGACTAGCGGGAGGGCCATGGGAGAGACCCAGTACTTC
size: -
length: 16
D: TRBD2
J: TRBJ2-5
V: TRBV27

CDR3: CASGGTGTFYEQYF
DNA: TGTGCCAGCGGCGGGACAGGGACTTTCTACGAGCAGTACTTC
size: -
length: 14
D: TRBD1
J: TRBJ2-7
V: TRBV5-4

CDR3: CASSLAGTGGLYEQYF
DNA: TGCGCCAGCAGCTTGGCCGGGACAGGGGGTCTTTACGAGCAGTACTTC
size: -
length: 16
D: TRBD1
J: TRBJ2-7
V: TRBV5-1

CDR3: CASSWTGGLIGELFF
DNA: TGTGCCAGCAGCTGGACAGGGGGGTTGATCGGGGAGCTGTTTTTT
size: -
length: 15
D: TRBD1
J: TRBJ2-2
V: TRBV7-8

CDR3: CASSQPGLSYEQYF
DNA: TGTGCCAGCAGCCAACCGGGACTTTCCTACGAGCAGTACTTC
size: -
length: 14
D: -
J: TRBJ2-7
V: TRBV14

CDR3: CATGTSGRRETQYF
DNA: TGTGCCACAGGGACTAGCGGGAGGCGGGAGACCCAGTACTTC
size: -
length: 14
D: TRBD2
J: TRBJ2-5
V: TRBV6-1

CDR3: CASAPTATNEKLFF
DNA: TGTGCCAGCGCCCCGACAGCAACTAATGAAAAACTGTTTTTT
size: -
length: 14
D: -
J: TRBJ1-4
V: TRBV19

CDR3: CASSQSQRKAFF
DNA: TGTGCCAGCAGCCAAAGTCAGCGGAAAGCTTTCTTT
size: -
length: 12
D: -
J: TRBJ1-1
V: TRBV7-2

CDR3: CASSLIGGANEKLFF
DNA: TGTGCCAGCAGCTTAATCGGGGGGGCTAATGAAAAACTGTTTTTT
size: -
length: 15
D: -
J: TRBJ1-4
V: TRBV7-6

CDR3: CASSLAVEGIGTGANVLTF
DNA: TGTGCCAGCAGCTTGGCCGTGGAGGGGATTGGGACTGGGGCCAACGTCCTGACTTTC
size: -
length: 19
D: -
J: TRBJ2-6
V: TRBV5-5

CDR3: CASSLGRGQPQHF
DNA: TGTGCCAGCAGTTTGGGGAGGGGCCAGCCCCAGCATTTT
size: -
length: 13
D: -
J: TRBJ1-5
V: TRBV27

CDR3: CASSPQGGQGNTGELFF
DNA: TGTGCCAGCTCACCGCAGGGAGGACAGGGGAACACCGGGGAGCTGTTTTTT
size: -
length: 17
D: TRBD1
J: TRBJ2-2
V: TRBV18

CDR3: CAISERTSSYNEQFF
DNA: TGTGCCATCAGTGAGAGGACTAGCAGCTACAATGAGCAGTTCTTC
size: -
length: 15
D: TRBD2
J: TRBJ2-1
V: TRBV10-3

CDR3: CASSQEGEQFF
DNA: TGTGCCAGCAGTCAGGAAGGTGAGCAGTTCTTC
size: -
length: 11
D: -
J: TRBJ2-1
V: TRBV27

CDR3: CASRDRSSKAFF
DNA: TGTGCCAGCAGGGACAGGAGCAGTAAAGCTTTCTTT
size: -
length: 12
D: TRBD1
J: TRBJ1-1
V: TRBV2

CDR3: CASSLGQDSSYEQYF
DNA: TGCGCCAGCAGCTTGGGGCAGGATAGCTCCTACGAGCAGTACTTC
size: -
length: 15
D: -
J: TRBJ2-7
V: TRBV5-1

CDR3: CASSTTSGFTAFF
DNA: TGTGCCAGCAGCACCACCTCAGGGTTCACGGCTTTCTTT
size: -
length: 13
D: -
J: TRBJ1-1
V: TRBV27

CDR3: CASSLAAGVDEQFF
DNA: TGTGCCAGCAGCTTAGCGGCAGGGGTCGATGAGCAGTTCTTC
size: -
length: 14
D: -
J: TRBJ2-1
V: TRBV7-6

CDR3: CASSQNHDRDTGELFF
DNA: TGTGCCAGCAGCCAAAACCACGACAGGGACACCGGGGAGCTGTTTTTT
size: -
length: 16
D: TRBD1
J: TRBJ2-2
V: TRBV7-9

CDR3: CASSEDSSGANVLTF
DNA: TGTGCCAGCAGTGAAGACAGCTCTGGGGCCAACGTCCTGACTTTC
size: -
length: 15
D: -
J: TRBJ2-6
V: TRBV6-4

CDR3: CASRPGGLYNEQFF
DNA: TGTGCCAGTAGGCCCGGTGGGCTATACAATGAGCAGTTCTTC
size: -
length: 14
D: -
J: TRBJ2-1
V: TRBV19

CDR3: CASSKTGGHEQYF
DNA: TGTGCCAGCAGTAAAACAGGGGGCCACGAGCAGTACTTC
size: -
length: 13
D: TRBD1
J: TRBJ2-7
V: TRBV25-1

CDR3: CASSLGHSPQAQHF
DNA: TGTGCCAGCAGTTTGGGACACTCGCCCCAGGCCCAGCATTTT
size: once
length: 14
D: -
J: TRBJ1-5
V: TRBV27

CDR3: CASSPPGQRGQETQYF
DNA: TGTGCCAGCAGCCCACCCGGACAGCGGGGCCAAGAGACCCAGTACTTC
size: -
length: 16
D: -
J: TRBJ2-5
V: TRBV11-2

CDR3: CASSELSREQYF
DNA: TGTGCCAGCAGCGAACTTTCTCGCGAGCAGTACTTC
size: -
length: 12
D: -
J: TRBJ2-7
V: TRBV6-5

CDR3: CAWVPDIGELFF
DNA: TGTGCCTGGGTCCCGGACATCGGGGAGCTGTTTTTT
size: -
length: 12
D: -
J: TRBJ2-2
V: TRBV30

CDR3: CASRDRDFAAFF
DNA: TGCGCCAGCAGGGACAGGGATTTCGCTGCTTTCTTT
size: -
length: 12
D: TRBD1
J: TRBJ1-1
V: TRBV5-1

CDR3: CASSIRTGSHEQYF
DNA: TGTGCCAGTAGTATAAGGACAGGCTCGCACGAGCAGTACTTC
size: -
length: 14
D: TRBD1
J: TRBJ2-7
V: TRBV19

CDR3: CASSVGGANDPEQFF
DNA: TGTGCCAGCAGCGTAGGCGGGGCGAACGACCCTGAGCAGTTCTTC
size: -
length: 15
D: -
J: TRBJ2-1
V: TRBV9

CDR3: CASSLKDRVFGNTIYF
DNA: TGTGCCAGCAGTTTAAAGGACAGGGTGTTCGGAAACACCATATATTTT
size: -
length: 16
D: TRBD1
J: TRBJ1-3
V: TRBV28

CDR3: CASSLSGGGTGELFF
DNA: TGCGCCAGCAGCTTGTCGGGGGGCGGCACCGGGGAGCTGTTTTTT
size: -
length: 15
D: -
J: TRBJ2-2
V: TRBV5-1

CDR3: CASSHTTSGRTDTQYF
DNA: TGTGCCAGCAGCCACACGACTAGCGGACGCACAGATACGCAGTATTTT
size: -
length: 16
D: TRBD2
J: TRBJ2-3
V: TRBV7-9

CDR3: CASSVGASGRTEQYF
DNA: TGTGCCAGCAGCGTAGGGGCTAGCGGGAGGACCGAGCAGTACTTC
size: -
length: 15
D: TRBD2
J: TRBJ2-7
V: TRBV9

CDR3: CASSPWDGLGGEQFF
DNA: TGTGCCAGCAGCCCCTGGGACGGACTGGGGGGTGAGCAGTTCTTC
size: -
length: 15
D: -
J: TRBJ2-1
V: TRBV14

CDR3: CASSRQAGTVAYGYTF
DNA: TGTGCCAGCAGTCGCCAGGCCGGGACAGTTGCCTATGGCTACACCTTC
size: -
length: 16
D: TRBD1
J: TRBJ1-2
V: TRBV6-6

CDR3: CASSLWQDNTGELFF
DNA: TGTGCCAGCAGTTTGTGGCAAGATAACACCGGGGAGCTGTTTTTT
size: -
length: 15
D: -
J: TRBJ2-2
V: TRBV28

CDR3: CASSLRTGDVDYGYTF
DNA: TGTGCCAGCAGCTTGCGTACCGGGGATGTGGACTATGGCTACACCTTC
size: -
length: 16
D: -
J: TRBJ1-2
V: TRBV7-9

CDR3: CASRTGGGYGYTF
DNA: TGTGCCAGTAGAACAGGGGGAGGATATGGCTACACCTTC
size: -
length: 13
D: TRBD1
J: TRBJ1-2
V: TRBV19

CDR3: CASSVAGRLAVQETQYF
DNA: TGTGCCAGCAGCGTAGCTGGGCGACTAGCGGTTCAAGAGACCCAGTACTTC
size: once
length: 17
D: TRBD2
J: TRBJ2-5
V: TRBV9

CDR3: CASSPGQGYQETQYF
DNA: TGCGCCAGCAGCCCGGGACAGGGGTATCAAGAGACCCAGTACTTC
size: -
length: 15
D: TRBD1
J: TRBJ2-5
V: TRBV5-1